This T cell receptor (beta chain) was captured in a study of blood T cell repertoires in COVID-19. For the study at large: Spain, Italy and the United States supplied samples that represented acute and convalescent COVID-19. Sample material is recorded as cDNA or gDNA derived from T cells, B-cell-depleted T cells, or PBMCs.

V was trimmed by 0 bases and J by 0 bases, leaving 11 bases between them. Looked up from germline, CDR1 is SGHRS and CDR2 is YFSETQ. The CDR3 has 16 residues. Authors' processing steps: Amplified reference gene primers provided the basis for estimating nucleated cell counts. The protocol was immunoSEQ multiplex PCR, while the TCRdb copy is restricted to in-frame clones and leaves out a portion. V and J calls plus clone size are reproduced from that table; the DNA served to infer D and trimming. Of 200,000 to 300,000 clones listed, nearly 90% are singletons. Sequenced: peripheral blood. This rearrangement joins TRBV5-1 to TRBJ2-3; TRBD2 is a possible D gene (5 bases). The receptor's source is a man aged 18 to 30 with active or convalescent COVID-19. The CDR3 here is CASSLAGISSTDTQYF. CDR3 nucleotide sequence: TGCGCCAGCAGCTTGGCCGGGATATCGAGCACAGATACGCAGTATTTT.